This T cell receptor (beta chain) was sequenced in a study of control samples from healthy donors and cancer patients. Measured with immunoSEQ multiplex PCR; TCRdb has only the in-frame clones, and not every one. The sample carries approximately 100,000 clones, around nine tenths recorded once. This clonotype originated in a human donor in good health. The donor label of this sample is uncertain. Sequencing was performed on blood.

The CDR3 DNA sequence: TGTGCCGCTGGGACAGCCGGAAACACCATATATTTT. This encodes CAAGTAGNTIYF. This chain links TRBV28 with TRBJ1-3; TRBD1 matches 7 bases. This CDR3 spans 12 amino acids. The germline CDR1 and CDR2 sequences are MDHEN and SYDVKM. Trimming cost V 11 bases and J 4 bases; bases outside gene matches: 5.